Detailed here is one T cell receptor beta chain. Trimming took off 4 bases at V and 2 bases at J, with 11 bases between the two ends. CDR3 size: 13 residues. Germline V CDR1 and CDR2: SQVTM, ANQGSEA. This entry is derived from a study of blood T cell repertoires in COVID-19. About the study: The analysed material was cDNA or gDNA that came from T cells, B-cell-depleted T cells, or PBMCs.

Authors' data handling: Reference gene primers were amplified, and this amplification served to estimate nucleated cell counts. The assay was immunoSEQ multiplex PCR, and TCRdb's table has in-frame clones only and misses some. V and J calls and clone size are copied from that table; D and trimming were computed from the DNA. This table has tens of thousands of clones, over 75% appearing once. Sequenced sample: peripheral blood. The clonotype comes from a man in his fifties or sixties with acute or convalescent COVID-19. This chain joins TRBV29-1 and TRBJ1-1, with D perhaps TRBD1 (6 bases). Here the CDR3 DNA reads TGCAGCGTTGCGGACAGACTTAACACTGAAGCTTTCTTT. Protein: CSVADRLNTEAFF.